One and the same sample provided the 20 T cell receptor delta chains below, sequenced in a study of γδ T cells in repeated Plasmodium falciparum infection. TCRdb called clones from the multiplex PCR reads again using CATT. This table holds 45,000 to 60,000 delta-chain clones, roughly 2% found once. Flow sorting of PBMC yielded separate Vgamma9/Vdelta2+ and Vdelta2-negative gammadelta T cell populations for bulk repertoire analysis. The sequencing input was gamma-delta T cells from blood. All receptors derive from a pool of human donors (malaria-infected and uninfected, not separated).

This clone came up a few times. It differs at one base from a far larger clone, so likely a read error. Other DNA sequences within the sample encode an identical CDR3. The chain couples TRDV1 to TRDJ1, with 11 nucleotides matching TRDD3. Assignment of the J gene here rests on matching the DNA to germline, because TCRdb gives none. Germline CDR1 reads TSWWSYY; CDR2 reads QGS. V gave up 4 bases and J gave up 8 bases; unmatched junction bases: 27. This CDR3 spans 21 amino acids. CDR3 nucleotide sequence: TGTGCTCTTGGGGCCCCGTTCCTACGGACTGTACTGGGGGATATTTCGGTAAAACTCATCTTT. Protein product: CALGAPFLRTVLGDISVKLIF.

This clone has ten or more counts. TCRdb's protein for this DNA is that of a much larger clone and differs from the translation at residue 10, likely a read error; the protein shown is the DNA translation. V and J are TRDV2 and TRDJ1; 7 positions agree with TRDD3. The J gene, left out of TCRdb, was set here by checking the DNA against germline. There are 14 residues in the CDR3. CDR1 is GEAIGNYY, CDR2 EKD, per germline. V lost 4 bases to trimming and J lost 7 bases; unmatched junction nucleotides: 11. The CDR3 region has the DNA TGTGCCTGTGAGCCTATGGGGGAATTAGGTAAACTCATCTTT. Encoded protein: CACEPMGELGKLIF.

With regard to this clone: This DNA's translation and the protein TCRdb lists, from a much larger clone, do not match at residue 7, likely due to a read error; the protein shown is translated from the DNA. The rearrangement uses TRDV1 and TRDJ1; 11 positions agree with TRDD3. TCRdb is silent on the J gene; assignment here came from matching the DNA to germline. Germline CDR1 and CDR2: TSWWSYY and QGS. Losses at the gene ends were 0 bases for V and 0 bases for J; bases not matched to a gene: 18. The CDR3 consists of 22 residues. In nucleotides, the CDR3 is TGTGCTCTTGGGGAACTCACCCTACGTTCGTACTGGGGGATATTATACACCGATAAACTCATCTTT. Its protein product is CALGELTLRSYWGILYTDKLIF.

The table lists this clone with a few counts. For this DNA, TCRdb reports the protein of a much larger clone, which diverges at residue 11, most likely from a read error; the protein presented here is translated directly from the DNA. The gene calls are TRDV1 and TRDJ1, with TRDD3 matching over 9 bases. Assignment of the J gene here rests on matching the DNA to germline, because TCRdb gives none. V lost 3 bases, J lost 6 bases, and 8 bases stayed unmatched. Germline CDR1 is TSWWSYY and CDR2 is QGS. CDR3 length: 15 residues. The CDR3 DNA reads as TGTGCTCTTGGGGAGGTACTGGGGGACACTAATAAACTCATCTTT. Protein product: CALGEVLGDTNKLIF.

The rearrangement joins TRDV2 to TRDJ3, with 9 bases fitting TRDD3. No J gene is reported in TCRdb; it was inferred here by comparing the DNA with germline. The CDR3 is made up of 18 amino acids. Trimming cost V 3 bases and J 14 bases; bases outside gene matches: 19. In germline, CDR1 is GEAIGNYY, CDR2 EKD. CDR3: CACDQLGENSWETRQMFF. In DNA form, the CDR3 reads TGTGCCTGTGACCAACTGGGGGAAAACTCATGGGAAACAAGACAGATGTTTTTC.

Turning to this clone: The TCRdb record carries a much larger clone's protein, which differs from this DNA's translation at residue 8; a read error is the likely cause, and the protein listed here is the DNA translation. The V gene is TRDV2, the J gene TRDJ1; D is unclear. No J segment appears in TCRdb, so it was assigned here by matching the sequence to germline. This CDR3 has 15 residues. The V gene's germline CDR1 is GEAIGNYY and CDR2 EKD. With 2 bases removed from V and 3 bases from J, the gap between germline ends came to 15 bases. The CDR3 loop reads CACDRVSAASDKLIF. CDR3 DNA sequence: TGTGCCTGTGACAGGGTCTCGGCTGCGTCCGATAAACTCATCTTT.

As to this clone: TCRdb assigns this DNA the protein of a much larger clone, which departs from its translation at residue 6; this likely reflects a read error, and the protein shown comes from translating the DNA. The genes are TRDV2 and TRDJ1; 9 positions agree with TRDD3. The V gene's germline CDR1 is GEAIGNYY and CDR2 EKD. V dropped 2 bases and J dropped 0; count of bases not matched to a gene: 18. This CDR3 comprises 20 residues. As DNA, the CDR3 is TGTGCCTGTGACAGACCGCTGGGGGATTCGCTAGACCGACACACCGATAAACTCATCTTT. It is translated as CACDRPLGDSLDRHTDKLIF.

This clone was observed at least ten times. This DNA's translation and the protein TCRdb lists, from a much larger clone, do not match at residue 17, likely due to a read error; the protein shown is translated from the DNA. The chain employs TRDV2 and TRDJ1, with 9 bases matching TRDD3. In the absence of a J gene in TCRdb, the DNA was matched to germline to assign it here. The CDR3 loop spans 22 amino acids. CDR1 and CDR2 (germline): GEAIGNYY, EKD. Losses at the gene ends were 6 bases for V and 3 bases for J; bases not matched to a gene: 31. The DNA for the CDR3 is TGTGCCTGTCCCCGTAATCGGGAAGGGGGATACAACCACCCACTGTACGCCGATAAACTCATCTTT. It yields the protein CACPRNREGGYNHPLYADKLIF.

The sample holds a few counts of this clone. The amino acid sequence in TCRdb belongs to a much larger clone and departs from this DNA's translation at residue 17, likely a sequencing read error; the sequence shown is translated from the DNA. V usage is TRAV38-2/DV8 and J usage is TRDJ1, with D perhaps TRDD2 or TRDD3 (6 bases each). The J gene is absent in TCRdb and was assigned here via DNA matching to germline. Looked up from germline, CDR1 is TSESDYY and CDR2 is QEAYKQQN. V was shortened by 3 bases and J by 0 bases, with 48 bases between the two germline ends. The CDR3 contains 27 residues. CDR3: CAYRNPSVVRIKNYHWEIRFYTDKLIF. For the CDR3, the DNA is TGTGCTTATAGGAACCCTTCCGTGGTTAGGATCAAAAATTATCACTGGGAGATACGCTTTTACACCGATAAACTCATCTTT.

There are many counts of this clone. TCRdb records a much larger clone's protein for this DNA, with a difference at residue 17 that likely arises from a read error; the protein given is the translation of the DNA. This rearrangement joins TRDV2 to TRDJ1; TRDD3 matches 11 bases. This CDR3 contains 19 residues. Germline V lookup: CDR1 GEAIGNYY, CDR2 EKD. The CDR3 DNA reads TGTGCCTGTGACACCGTTTCTGGGGGATACTCCGGGTACACCGATAAATTCATCTTT. Protein product: CACDTVSGGYSGYTDKFIF.

A word on this clone: A read error is the likely source, as a far larger clone sits one nucleotide away. The sample contains more than one DNA sequence encoding this CDR3. The rearrangement joins TRDV1 to TRDJ1; 7 nucleotides agree with TRDD3. No J gene is reported in TCRdb; it was inferred here by comparing the DNA with germline. V shed 1 base and J 1 base; nucleotides not matched to a gene: 42. CDR3 length equals 28 residues. Germline V lookup: CDR1 TSWWSYY, CDR2 QGS. The CDR3 coding sequence is TGTGCTCTTGGGGAACAGAACCCCTCAAACCCTCTTTTATACTGGGGAATACGCGAGGGAGGGAGCACCGATAAACTCATCTTT. It specifies CALGEQNPSNPLLYWGIREGGSTDKLIF.

This clone has just a few counts. The TCRdb record carries a much larger clone's protein, which differs from this DNA's translation at residue 4; a read error is the likely cause, and the protein listed here is the DNA translation. The V call is TRDV2, the J call TRDJ1; TRDD3 aligns across 11 bases. Matching the DNA to germline supplied the J gene, which TCRdb does not give. The CDR3 totals 15 residues. The germline CDR1 and CDR2 sequences are GEAIGNYY and EKD. V was pared by 5 bases and J by 5 bases, with 9 bases of the junction left unmatched. CDR3 bases: TGTGCCTGTGGCCCCCTGGGGGATACAGCGGATAAACTCATCTTT. Translating it yields CACGPLGDTADKLIF.

By its share, this clone is medium-sized. Other nucleotide sequences from this sample produce the same CDR3. This chain joins TRDV2 and TRDJ1, with 11 bases aligning to TRDD3. Unmatched junction bases numbered 6, after V lost 0 bases and J lost 1 base. Germline V gene data show CDR1 as GEAIGNYY and CDR2 as EKD. This CDR3 region has 17 residues. The CDR3 spells CACDTLPLGDTTDKLIF. DNA of the CDR3: TGTGCCTGTGACACCCTCCCGCTGGGGGATACCACCGATAAACTCATCTTT.

As to this clone: The TCRdb record carries a much larger clone's protein, which differs from this DNA's translation at residue 8; a read error is the likely cause, and the protein listed here is the DNA translation. The chain combines TRDV1 with TRDJ2; TRDD3 is a possible D gene (5 bases). The J gene was not available in TCRdb and was assigned here by matching the DNA to germline segments. This CDR3 has 16 residues. The germline V and J ends were trimmed by 1 base and 6 bases, with 15 bases remaining between them. CDR1 TSWWSYY and CDR2 QGS come from the germline V gene. The CDR3 region has the DNA TGTGCTCTTGGGGAACGAGGGATGCGTTTAGCAGCACAACTCTTCTTT. It specifies CALGERGMRLAAQLFF.

About this clone itself: The translation of this DNA and the TCRdb protein of a much larger clone differ at residue 17, probably owing to a read error; the protein shown here is translated from the DNA. V gene assignment gives TRDV1, but the J gene was left uncalled; TRDD3, the table's D call, was not compared with the DNA. The CDR3 runs 18 residues. Germline CDR1 is TSWWSYY and CDR2 is QGS. The CDR3 spells CALGETSTGDIYTDKLTF. CDR3 DNA: TGTGCTCTTGGGGAAACATCTACAGGGGATATATACACCGATAAACTCACCTTT.

This clone was picked up a small number of times. A much larger clone differs from this one at a single base, so this may be a read error. Other DNA sequences within the sample encode an identical CDR3. This rearrangement joins TRDV1 to TRDJ1, with D possibly called TRDD2 or TRDD3 (6 bases each). The J gene, left out of TCRdb, was set here by checking the DNA against germline. CDR1 and CDR2 from the germline V gene are TSWWSYY and QGS. There are 25 residues in the CDR3. The CDR3 here is CALGKAPMNLPLRSVGAMYTDKLIF. The CDR3 DNA sequence: TGTGCTCTTGGGAAAGCCCCAATGAACCTTCCCCTCAGGAGCGTGGGGGCCATGTACACCGACAAACTCATCTTT.

This clone has ten or more counts. The mismatch at residue 8 between this DNA's translation and the TCRdb protein of a much larger clone likely reflects a read error; the protein shown is translated from the DNA. This chain joins TRDV2 and TRDJ1; TRDD3 agrees at 7 bases. No J gene was available from TCRdb, and it was assigned here by a germline match of the DNA. The CDR3 is 17 residues long. Germline V gene lookup returns CDR1 GEAIGNYY and CDR2 EKD. V shed 5 bases, J shed 2 bases, and the junction held 16 bases outside the gene matches. CDR3 sequence reads: CACGGDRREKTTDKLIF. The CDR3 DNA reads TGTGCCTGTGGGGGGGATCGGAGGGAGAAGACAACCGATAAACTCATCTTT.

As concerns this clone: A read error is likely here: a far larger clone is one base away. In the same sample, other DNA sequences code for this CDR3. V is TRAV29/DV5 and J is TRDJ1, with D tentatively TRDD3 (8 bases). The J gene, absent from TCRdb, was called here by matching the DNA to germline. Per germline, CDR1 NSMFDY and CDR2 ISSIKDK. Trimming removed 3 bases from V and 0 bases from J, with 39 bases in between. The CDR3 runs 23 residues. Here the CDR3 reads CAAIFLLGGSGGYRFLYTDKLIF. CDR3 in DNA: TGTGCAGCAATATTCCTACTGGGGGGTTCTGGGGGGTACCGATTTTTGTACACCGATAAACTCATCTTT.

About this clone: The protein TCRdb lists belongs to a much larger clone and differs from this DNA's translation at residue 5, which points to a read error; the protein shown is made from the DNA. DNA for the CDR3: TGTGCCTTGGGACCAAACTGGGGGATATCGTGGAGGACCGATAAACTCATCTTT. Translating it yields CALGPNWGISWRTDKLIF. The chain recombines TRDV3 with TRDJ1; 11 nucleotides match TRDD3. The J gene comes from matching the DNA to germline here; TCRdb lacks it. The CDR3 has 18 amino acids. Germline trimming cut 3 bases from V and 2 bases from J; bases unmatched to any gene: 17. Germline CDR1 TVYSNPD, CDR2 GDNSRS (reference sequence).

This clone was picked up a small number of times. TCRdb's protein, taken from a much larger clone, differs from this DNA's translation at residue 9, likely owing to a read error; the protein displayed comes from the DNA. The chain is built from TRDV1 and TRDJ2, with D perhaps matching TRDD3 (6 bases). The J gene, missing from TCRdb, was assigned here through DNA to germline matching. Germline-derived CDR1 and CDR2 are TSWWSYY and QGS. This CDR3 is built from 16 residues. Trimming removed 1 base from V and 6 bases from J, with 15 bases in between. CDR3 DNA: TGTGCTCTTGGGGAACGAGGGATATGTTTAGCAGCACAACTCTTCTTT. The encoded protein is CALGERGICLAAQLFF.